The text below deals with one T cell receptor beta chain. This clone's antigen is unknown. One base away there is no much larger clone; base qualities are not given. This specimen comes from a study of cytomegalovirus exposure and HLA in healthy donors (TCRdb year 2017). With regard to the full study: An earlier analysis of fewer than 750 of the donors reported 276 Gb of sequence data and 95 million to 130 million unique TCR beta sequences obtained from about 180 million T cells. Roughly 320 gigabases of sequencing data and approximately 91 million unique TCR sequences made up an early release that covered around 640 HLA-typed donors. Among the roughly 390 genotyped donors, 75% to 90% belonged to the genetic ancestry cluster associated with self-reported Caucasian donors. The study aimed to test whether cataloging public T cell receptors could reveal signatures of past pathogen exposure. The study used immunosequencing to profile the T cell repertoires of 600 to 850 subjects and linked those repertoires to cytomegalovirus serostatus. Besides the first cohort of about 730 subjects, a separate validation cohort made up of over a hundred different subjects was used. To predict cytomegalovirus infection status, the study brought together high-throughput TCR immunosequencing, statistical association of individual TCRs with disease status, and machine learning. In a later analysis, previously published TCR beta repertoires from 550 to 750 donors were re-analyzed and high-resolution HLA genotyping was added so that TCR occurrence patterns could be studied. The later analysis used no new phenotypic data to find candidate immune exposures, relying instead on TCR beta sequences and their occurrence across donors. To decide whether each TCR beta V gene segment behaved as functional or pseudogenic, an earlier analysis of several hundred of the donors relied on high-throughput TCR beta sequencing. Donor age, sex, ethnicity and CMV serostatus were compiled together with the repertoire data. In a later genetic analysis, genome-wide SNP genotypes for about 55% of the roughly 700 donors were used, and that subset was treated as a discovery cohort. All discovery cohort repertoires had been generated on a single sequencing platform. HLA typing covered class I and class II loci at four-digit resolution. Typing coverage differed by locus: A, B, C, DRB1 and DQB1 were typed in roughly 629-630 donors, DQA1 in roughly 500, DPA1 in nearly 610, and DPB1 in 450 to 490. A handful of DR-DQ haplotypes were handled as single units for association and clustering because linkage in the cohort was strong. Among under 450 genotyped donors of the cohort, an average of approximately 240,000 unique TCR beta nucleotide sequences were sequenced per donor, around 20% of them non-productive. What the study reported, not specific to this receptor: Roughly uniform sequencing depth across donors was assumed in presence/absence analyses, although this assumption may not hold. Only TCR beta chains were sequenced in this cohort, and the absence of alpha or paired-chain data limited detectable features. Because some donors lacked HLA typing at each locus, the association tests relied only on the typed subset. When HLA alleles, especially DR and DQ, strongly co-occurred, attributing TCR associations to individual alleles was difficult. In vitro tests confirmed that three of the cytomegalovirus-associated TCR beta chains recognize cytomegalovirus antigens. A later genetic analysis reported fewer N-insertions in productive TCRs among donors in an Asian-associated ancestry cluster than the roughly 690-donor mean. A further reported finding was that TCR beta sequences accurately predicted the HLA-A and HLA-B alleles for most subjects in the first cohort. A later analysis found that HLA-associated TCR beta chains were more clonally expanded and had lower generation probabilities than equally common non-associated chains. Across donors, most TCR sequences were observed very rarely, whereas some public TCRs were present in many individuals. A later analysis found that TCR association rates varied across HLA loci, with DRB1 alleles showing the most associated TCRs and HLA-C alleles the fewest. The earlier analysis of almost 600 of the donors excluded over 15 rarely observed V segments, including chromosome 9 orphons, because counts were too low. V-gene and J-gene trimming of TCR beta chains was associated with a missense DCLRE1C variant in a later genetic analysis, and the association was replicated in an independent cohort. It was suggested by the authors that the approach could potentially be generalized to other disease states and immunological phenotypes. In the study, some 180 TCR beta chains were listed as associated with cytomegalovirus. Several of the top co-occurrence clusters appeared to be linked to parvovirus B19, influenza, CMV and Epstein-Barr virus, according to a later analysis. In an earlier analysis of 500 to 650 of the donors, most TCR beta V segments appeared in productive rearrangements about 87% or about 30% of the time, broadly matching IMGT annotations. The classifier was reported to diagnose cytomegalovirus status with high specificity and sensitivity in both the original and validation cohorts. The sequencing pipeline was judged likely to have produced a cluster of highly shared sequence variants as a technical artifact. The only immune exposure information available for the cohort was CMV serostatus. Some IMGT-functional V segments, including TRBV6-2 and TRBV6-3, could not be distinguished by the 87-base-pair reads and were therefore excluded. Specific HLA alleles were associated with 16,951 TCR beta sequences at a false discovery rate of 0.05 in a later analysis. A later analysis found that most CMV-associated TCR beta chains appeared HLA-restricted, with HLA associations seemingly driven largely by CMV exposure. Linkage disequilibrium might explain the correlated functional status among segregating V segments, but an unknown experimental factor could not be ruled out.

The library relied on the immunoSEQ multiplex PCR assay. For the multiplex PCR, a mixture combining 60 forward primers for TCR Vbeta segments and 13 reverse primers for TCR Jbeta segments was used. A multiplex PCR assay on genomic DNA amplified the CDR3 region of rearranged TCR beta genes. The amplified TCR beta libraries were sequenced on the Illumina HiSeq System as 87-base-pair reads. Turning to the authors' computational methods: Across the 500 to 850 repertoires, a later analysis counted roughly 77 million unique TCR beta chains, around 11 million of which were shared by at least two donors. A nearest-neighbor algorithm error-corrected the raw reads and collapsed the reads into unique sequences, merging closely related sequences to remove PCR and sequencing errors. CDR3 sequences were aligned to IMGT reference sequences to assign V, D and J gene segments. For a sequence to be retained, a match of at least six nucleotides was required to both a V gene segment and a J gene segment. A rearrangement was called productive if the CDR3 had no stop codons and remained in frame with V and J, and every other rearrangement was called non-productive. CDR3 was defined according to IMGT convention as the region running from the second conserved V-encoded cysteine to the conserved J-encoded phenylalanine. The earlier analysis of around 640 of the donors excluded sequences that lacked an unambiguous match to a single V gene segment. In an earlier analysis of 450 to 750 of the donors, a V segment was called functional when productive rearrangements were above 56.7%, and segregating when the standard deviation between donors exceeded 5%. To diagnose cytomegalovirus status from the catalog of TCR beta chain sequences, a statistical classification framework was built. In a later analysis, V and J genes were assigned by comparing TCR nucleotide sequences against IMGT/GENE-DB human TR gene sequences. In a later analysis, CDR3 sequences and most-parsimonious VDJ recombination scenarios were assigned using the TCRdist pipeline. In a later analysis, each TCR beta chain was defined by its CDR3 amino acid sequence together with its V-gene family, and reads without a unique V-gene family were excluded. A later analysis removed several hundred highly shared, low-generation-probability nucleotide sequences to deal with suspected cross-contamination and a sequencing artifact. In a later analysis, a clonal expansion index for each public chain was calculated from normalized within-repertoire ranks of inferred template counts. In a later analysis, generation probabilities were computed using a VDJ recombination model fitted to out-of-frame rearrangements, and the results were checked against IGoR. In a later analysis, TCR-TCR, TCR-HLA and TCR-CMV co-occurrence was scored with hypergeometric tests, and a repertoire-size bias correction was applied to TCR pairs. To estimate false discovery rates, a later analysis permuted the HLA or CMV assignments 20 times. In a later analysis, co-occurring TCRs were grouped using DBSCAN, and TCRdist sequence similarity was added for clustering within HLA-allele-positive subsets. Repertoires with fewer than 30,000 or more than 120,000 public chains were left out of co-occurrence clustering, as were a few repertoires with anomalous nucleotide sharing. Held by TCRdb, this immuneACCESS table contains in-frame sequences only and omits some clones. Under half of the omission traces to an unresolved V gene where checked; the cause of the rest is unknown. D and trimming come from the DNA, and the V and J calls and clone size come from that table. The sample has around 89,000 clones on record, roughly 80% of them singletons. The top ten clonotypes cover around 1.2% of the sample.

The junction shows trimming of 1 base on V and 7 bases on J, plus 14 bases between the germline ends. Taken from cysteine to phenylalanine, the CDR3 has 14 residues. Only the CDR3 portion is preserved as DNA: 42 bases, with reading frame beginning at the first base. Based on the germline V gene (reference sequence), the CDR1 and CDR2 sequences are GTSNPN and SVGIG. The cohort consisted of 666 healthy bone marrow donors. All cohort members were sampled while nominally healthy, although unrecorded immune exposures were likely present. The donor was CMV seropositive and belonged to the group of some 290 seropositive cohort members. Each donor provided a peripheral blood sample, and peripheral blood mononuclear cells were used for TCR beta sequencing. The Qiagen DNeasy Blood Extraction Kit was used to extract genomic DNA from the blood cell samples.

The sample consisted of PBMCs. This receptor chain uses TRBV30 and TRBJ2-1, with TRBD1 tentatively as D gene (5 bases match). The TCR comes from a girl aged 2-10 years in good health and CMV-seropositive. CDR3 region: CAWSDIRVRNEQFF. The nucleotides read TGTGCCTGGAGTGATATCAGGGTGAGGAATGAGCAGTTCTTC.